This T cell receptor beta chain emerged from a study of blood T cell repertoires in COVID-19. At the level of the study: PBMCs, B-cell-depleted T cells, or T cells were the source of the cDNA or gDNA that made up the material.

Authors' processing steps: The assay estimated nucleated cells by amplifying reference gene primers. Sequencing used immunoSEQ multiplex PCR; TCRdb keeps in-frame clones, though not all of them. The V and J calls and the clone size are those of that table, but D and trimming were determined from the DNA. This table has about 39,000 clones, 80% to 90% appearing once. Trimming left V 0 bases short and J 4 bases short, with 12 bases between. The CDR3 runs to 15 residues. The germline CDR1 and CDR2 sequences are SGHRS and YFSETQ. This clonotype was obtained from a man aged 50-60 years with active or convalescent COVID-19. The specimen sequenced was peripheral blood. This chain links TRBV5-1 with TRBJ2-3, with D possibly TRBD2 on 7 matching bases. CDR3 bases: TGCGCCAGCAGCTTGGTAGGGGGGGCTTCAGATACGCAGTATTTT. The encoded protein is CASSLVGGASDTQYF.